Each of the 30 T cell receptor beta chains below was sequenced from the same sample in a study of cytotoxic CD8 clonotypes in ibrutinib-treated CLL (dated by TCRdb to the early 2020s). The label giving this sample's time point can be read as: about a year on ibrutinib. The library relied on the immunoSEQ multiplex PCR assay. TCRdb mirrors the immuneACCESS table, restricted to in-frame sequences. Some clones are absent from its copies; in checked studies, under half trace to an unresolved V gene, and the reason for the others is unknown. The sample yields just over 200,000 clones; roughly three quarters were counted once. Jointly, the top ten make up roughly 11% of the sample. The specimen was PBMCs, collected after 12 months of ibrutinib treatment. These receptors were taken from a human donor with chronic lymphocytic leukemia.

This clone was picked up a small number of times. This chain connects TRBV5-4 to TRBJ1-2; no firm D call. This CDR3 has 13 amino acids. The V gene's germline CDR1 is SGHNT and CDR2 YYREEE (reference sequence). Deletions cut 3 bases from V and 2 bases from J, with 8 bases between. CDR3 region: CASSYSGNYGYTF. The DNA for the CDR3 is TGTGCCAGCAGCTACTCCGGCAACTATGGCTACACCTTC.

The V call is TRBV10-3, the J call TRBJ2-2; 9 positions agree with TRBD1. This CDR3 spans 14 amino acids. Germline values: CDR1 ENHRY, CDR2 SYGVKD. V shed 4 bases and J 8 bases; nucleotides not matched to a gene: 5. The CDR3 loop is CAISAQGAAGELFF. CDR3 nucleotides: TGTGCCATCAGTGCACAGGGGGCGGCGGGGGAGCTGTTTTTT.

The chain recombines TRBV5-4 with TRBJ1-2; possibly TRBD1 for D (5 bases). The germline CDR1 and CDR2 sequences are SGHNT and YYREEE (reference sequence). V was clipped by 3 bases and J by 2 bases, with 14 bases between them. This CDR3 is 15 amino acids long. The CDR3 is CASSSANAGNYGYTF. DNA for the CDR3: TGTGCCAGCAGCTCCGCAAACGCAGGGAACTATGGCTACACCTTC.

This clone showed up just a few times. Other DNA sequences of this sample code for an identical CDR3. CDR3 coding DNA: TGCGCCAGCAGCTGGGACAGGGGAGGCGAGCAGTACTTC. It encodes CASSWDRGGEQYF. The V gene is TRBV5-1, the J gene TRBJ2-7; 10 bases align to TRBD1. The ends lost 3 bases at V and 6 bases at J; junction bases unmatched: 3. The CDR3 is 13 amino acids. The germline gives CDR1 SGHRS, CDR2 YFSETQ.

The chain couples TRBV5-1 to TRBJ2-1; D unclear. The CDR3 totals 13 residues. CDR1 is SGHRS and CDR2 is YFSETQ in the germline V gene. The V gene lost 0 bases and the J gene lost 3 bases, with 4 bases spanning the gap. CDR3 DNA: TGCGCCAGCAGCTTGGGAGACTACAATGAGCAGTTCTTC. Translation gives CASSLGDYNEQFF.

For this clone: This may come from a read error, since a much larger clone is one base off. This sequence joins TRBV6-4 and TRBJ1-2; 7 positions agree with TRBD1. Germline values: CDR1 MRHNA, CDR2 SNTAGT. This CDR3 spans 12 amino acids. The CDR3 region has the DNA TGTGGCAGCAGTGAGGGGACAGATCCCTACACCTTC. Translation: CGSSEGTDPYTF.

The chain couples TRBV11-2 to TRBJ1-2, with TRBD1 as a possible D gene (6 bases). CDR3 size: 15 residues. The germline CDR1 and CDR2 sequences are SGHAT and FQNNGV. The V end was cut by 5 bases, the J end by 7 bases, with 20 bases between. CDR3 region: CASSPLVRGSGGYTF. In DNA, the CDR3 is TGTGCCAGCAGCCCCCTAGTTAGGGGGAGCGGTGGCTACACCTTC.

V gene TRBV19 combines with J gene TRBJ2-2, with D maybe TRBD1 (5 bases). V lost 6 bases and J 7 bases, leaving 9 bases between the germline ends. CDR1 and CDR2 from the germline V gene are LNHDA and SQIVND (reference sequence). CDR3 length: 12 amino acids. The CDR3 coding sequence is TGTGCCAGTAGCTGGGGCGTCGGGGAGCTGTTTTTT. Translating it yields CASSWGVGELFF.

The chain employs TRBV5-1 and TRBJ2-7; possibly TRBD1 for D (6 bases). The germline V gene encodes CDR1 SGHRS and CDR2 YFSETQ. The germline V and J ends were trimmed by 6 bases and 0 bases, with 10 bases remaining between them. The CDR3 runs 13 residues. CDR3 nucleotides: TGCGCCAGCATTGCGGACAGCTCCTACGAGCAGTACTTC. It yields the protein CASIADSSYEQYF.

This chain links TRBV6-1 with TRBJ2-5; 16 bases are a match to TRBD2. Trimming removed 5 bases from V and 11 bases from J; junction bases left unmatched: 8. The CDR3 length is 15 residues. The germline CDR1 and CDR2 sequences are MNHNS and SASEGT. The CDR3, as DNA: TGTGCCAGCAGTCCGGGACTAGCGGGGGGGGCTGGGCAGTACTTC. It specifies CASSPGLAGGAGQYF.

This chain uses TRBV2 with TRBJ2-3; D is ambiguous. Trimming took off 8 bases at V and 1 base at J, with 10 bases between the two ends. This CDR3 region has 13 residues. Germline lookup yields CDR1 SNHLY and CDR2 FYNNEI. The CDR3 DNA is TGTGCCAGCGGAATCAGTCGCACAGATACGCAGTATTTT. Amino acids: CASGISRTDTQYF.

The rearrangement links TRBV2 to TRBJ1-1; TRBD1 is a possible D gene (5 bases). This CDR3 spans 16 amino acids. Looked up from germline, CDR1 is SNHLY and CDR2 is FYNNEI. Trimming removed 8 bases from V and 1 base from J, with 20 bases in between. Here the CDR3 reads CASGWDRRGENTEAFF. The CDR3, as DNA: TGTGCCAGCGGATGGGACCGGCGGGGGGAGAACACTGAAGCTTTCTTT.

The chain recombines TRBV2 with TRBJ2-3; 9 bases are shared with TRBD1. Germline V gene lookup returns CDR1 SNHLY and CDR2 FYNNEI. V trimming: 7 bases; J trimming: 5 bases; junction bases outside the gene matches: 4. CDR3 length: 13 residues. CDR3 sequence (DNA): TGTGCCAGCATACAGGGGGCGGGAGATACGCAGTATTTT. Translating it yields CASIQGAGDTQYF.

J is TRBJ2-2 and V is TRBV11-2; TRBD2 matches at 10 bases. The length of the CDR3 is 18 residues. Per germline, CDR1 SGHAT and CDR2 FQNNGV. Trimming removed 1 base from V and 0 bases from J; junction bases left unmatched: 5. This chain's CDR3 is CASSLGASGSSNTGELFF. Here the CDR3 DNA reads TGTGCCAGCAGCTTAGGGGCTAGCGGGAGCTCGAACACCGGGGAGCTGTTTTTT.

The chain uses TRBV2 and TRBJ1-2; unclear D gene. Trimming removed 6 bases at V and 7 bases at J, with 6 bases between. The V gene's germline CDR1 is SNHLY and CDR2 FYNNEI. CDR3 length: 10 amino acids. The CDR3 region is CASSPFGYTF. CDR3 coding DNA: TGTGCCAGCAGCCCTTTTGGCTACACCTTC. Using reference TRBV2 and TRBJ1-2 for the parts outside the CDR3, the full variable domain is EPEVTQTPSHQVTQMGQEVILRCVPISNHLYFYWYRQILGQKVEFLVSFYNNEISEKSEIFDDQFSVERPDGSNFTLKIRSTKLEDSAMYFCASSPFGYTFGSGTRLTVV.

This rearrangement joins TRBV10-1 to TRBJ1-5; no firm D call. With 0 bases removed from V and 2 bases from J, the gap between germline ends came to 5 bases. CDR1 WNHNN and CDR2 SYGVQD come from the germline V gene (reference sequence). CDR3 length equals 14 residues. The CDR3 spells CASSESQGNQPQHF. The CDR3 nucleotides are TGCGCCAGCAGTGAGTCGCAAGGCAATCAGCCCCAGCATTTT.

The V gene is TRBV7-2, the J gene TRBJ2-3; 13 bases line up with TRBD2. CDR1 and CDR2 from the germline V gene are SGHTA and FQGNSA. CDR3 length: 15 residues. V shed 5 bases and J 6 bases; nucleotides not matched to a gene: 5. The CDR3 nucleotides read TGTGCCAGCAGCCCACCGGGACTAGCGGGGGATACGCAGTATTTT. Amino acid sequence: CASSPPGLAGDTQYF.

The rearrangement links TRBV7-6 to TRBJ1-2; no reliable D call. Per germline, CDR1 SGHVS and CDR2 FNYEAQ. Trimming stripped 1 base from V and 1 base from J, with 10 bases between. CDR3 size: 15 residues. For the CDR3, the DNA is TGTGCCAGCAGCTTAGAATCGGGATTTAACTATGGCTACACCTTC. It is translated as CASSLESGFNYGYTF.

This clone appeared a single time. The chain combines TRBV5-1 with TRBJ2-2; 14 nucleotides align to TRBD2. V lost 2 bases to trimming and J lost 6 bases; unmatched junction nucleotides: 6. Germline loops: CDR1 SGHRS, CDR2 YFSETQ. CDR3 length: 17 amino acids. The CDR3 region is CASSFFGTSGSSGELFF. In nucleotides, the CDR3 is TGCGCCAGCAGCTTTTTTGGGACTAGCGGGAGTTCCGGGGAGCTGTTTTTT.

This clone was counted a single time. The J gene is TRBJ2-5, the V gene TRBV5-6; 7 bases align to TRBD1. CDR1 is SGHDT and CDR2 is YYEEEE in the germline V gene. Trimming at V came to 5 bases and at J to 5 bases, leaving 6 bases not matched to a gene. This CDR3 spans 13 amino acids. The CDR3, as DNA: TGTGCCAGCAGGACAACAGGGGTGGAGACCCAGTACTTC. It encodes CASRTTGVETQYF.

V gene TRBV6-5 combines with J gene TRBJ1-2; D ambiguous. Trimming stripped 2 bases from V and 6 bases from J, with 7 bases between. This CDR3 is built from 12 residues. CDR1 MNHEY and CDR2 SVGAGI come from the germline V gene. The DNA of the CDR3 is TGTGCCAGCAGTTACGTTGGGGATGGCTACACCTTC. It is translated as CASSYVGDGYTF.

The chain carries TRBV10-3 and TRBJ1-2; 7 bases fit TRBD1. V was clipped by 10 bases and J by 0 bases; unmatched bases: 5. Per germline, CDR1 ENHRY and CDR2 SYGVKD. The CDR3 sequence is 13 residues long. CDR3 nucleotide sequence: TGTGCCACCCAGGGGGGTACTAACTATGGCTACACCTTC. This sequence encodes CATQGGTNYGYTF.

The V call is TRBV6-1, the J call TRBJ1-2; D is uncertain. With 3 bases removed from V and 0 bases from J, the gap between germline ends came to 11 bases. Germline values: CDR1 MNHNS, CDR2 SASEGT. CDR3 length: 15 amino acids. The CDR3 DNA follows: TGTGCCAGCAGTGATTTTCCAGTAGCTAACTATGGCTACACCTTC. It yields the protein CASSDFPVANYGYTF.

This rearrangement joins TRBV27 to TRBJ1-1; D is possibly TRBD1 (5 bases). Per the germline V gene, CDR1 is MNHEY and CDR2 is SMNVEV (reference sequence). Trimming pared 1 base from V and 1 base from J, leaving 7 bases between. CDR3 size: 14 residues. In nucleotides, the CDR3 is TGTGCCAGCAGTTTATGGGACGGGAACACTGAAGCTTTCTTT. Protein sequence: CASSLWDGNTEAFF.

The rearrangement joins TRBV6-5 to TRBJ1-2; no definite D call. Germline loops: CDR1 MNHEY, CDR2 SVGAGI. This CDR3 has 14 residues. Trimming removed 0 bases from V and 5 bases from J, with 10 bases in between. The CDR3: CASSYSRSWYGYTF. The CDR3 bases are TGTGCCAGCAGTTACTCCAGGTCCTGGTATGGCTACACCTTC.

The chain combines TRBV27 with TRBJ2-1; 7 positions agree with TRBD2. Germline V gives CDR1 MNHEY, CDR2 SMNVEV (reference sequence). V dropped 5 bases and J dropped 0; count of bases not matched to a gene: 10. The CDR3 spans 17 residues. The CDR3 reads CASSPLGGGSSYNEQFF. As DNA, the CDR3 is TGTGCCAGCAGTCCCCTGGGCGGGGGTAGCTCCTACAATGAGCAGTTCTTC.

This sequence joins TRBV6-5 and TRBJ1-2, with TRBD1 matching 12 bases. Germline V CDR1 and CDR2: MNHEY, SVGAGI. The CDR3 spans 14 residues. The V and J ends lost 5 bases and 4 bases, in that order; junction bases with no gene match: 2. The chain's CDR3 is CASSGTGGGYGYTF. CDR3 nucleotides: TGTGCCAGCAGTGGGACAGGGGGCGGCTATGGCTACACCTTC.

The genes are TRBV23-1 and TRBJ2-1; 11 bases agree with TRBD2. TRBV23-1 is noted as an ORF with a role that remains uncertain. Losses at the gene ends were 0 bases for V and 5 bases for J; bases not matched to a gene: 0. There are 15 residues in the CDR3. CDR3 nucleotides: TGCGCCAGCAGTCAATCTAGCGGGAGGGACAATGAGCAGTTCTTC. The encoded protein is CASSQSSGRDNEQFF.

V and J are TRBV27 and TRBJ2-1, with a tentative D call TRBD2 (6 bases). The CDR3 loop spans 14 amino acids. Germline-derived CDR1 and CDR2 are MNHEY and SMNVEV (reference sequence). V lost 4 bases and J 15 bases, leaving 22 bases between the germline ends. The CDR3 loop reads CASSSPDLRLDPFF. The CDR3 DNA reads as TGTGCCAGCAGTTCCCCAGACCTCCGACTAGACCCGTTCTTC.

This chain uses TRBV19 with TRBJ2-7; D remains unclear. V was trimmed by 7 bases and J by 3 bases, leaving 13 bases between them. This CDR3 spans 13 amino acids. Germline loops: CDR1 LNHDA, CDR2 SQIVND (reference sequence). The CDR3 DNA follows: TGTGCCAGTAAGGGCAGAAATGACTACGAGCAGTACTTC. Its protein product is CASKGRNDYEQYF.